The next 10 T cell receptor beta chains were all read from a single sample in a study of blood T cells in healthy people across ages. Alongside a J-beta primer mix, a sample-barcoded 5' primer served in a second PCR lasting about 7 to 12 cycles. TCRdb passed the 5' RACE reads through MiXCR, listing each CDR3 protein once. The sample has roughly 1.5 million distinct CDR3 sequences, about 45% seen once. Material for sequencing was blood. Receptor source: a woman under 30 in good health.

On this clonotype: An end of the junction differs from the germline gene, which may be a read error. This chain connects TRBV13 to TRBJ2-1; D gene uncertain. The CDR3 consists of 14 residues. Germline values: CDR1 PRHDT, CDR2 FYEKMQ (reference sequence). The CDR3 DNA follows: TGTGCCAACAGCTTGCGCCTCTCCTACAATGAGCAGTTCTTC. Protein: CANSLRLSYNEQFF.

This clonotype was seen only a few times. This sequence joins TRBV27 and TRBJ2-7; no firm D call. This CDR3 is built from 14 residues. Germline V gene sequence: CDR1 MNHEY, CDR2 SMNVEV (reference sequence). The V and J ends lost 6 bases and 0 bases respectively, with 12 bases between them. CDR3 sequence: CASRAIRSSYEQYF. The CDR3 coding sequence is TGTGCCAGCAGGGCCATCAGGAGCTCCTACGAGCAGTACTTC.

The CDR3 is CSVEGGGEKLFF. CDR3 DNA: TGCAGCGTTGAAGGAGGGGGAGAAAAACTGTTTTTT. This chain joins TRBV29-1 and TRBJ1-4; TRBD1 might be the D (6 bases). CDR1 and CDR2 (germline): SQVTM, ANQGSEA. V was cut by 1 base and J by 8 bases, with 8 bases left in between. The CDR3 extends over 12 amino acids.

This clonotype has just one count. The CDR3 here is CASSLVHGHPTGGERYF. The CDR3 DNA follows: TGTGCCAGCAGCTTAGTTCACGGACACCCAACGGGGGGTGAGCGGTACTTC. The rearrangement joins TRBV7-6 to TRBJ2-5, with 7 nucleotides matching TRBD2. Germline V gene sequence: CDR1 SGHVS, CDR2 FNYEAQ. V dropped 1 base and J dropped 13; count of bases not matched to a gene: 21. This CDR3 contains 17 residues.

The V gene is TRBV12-3 or TRBV12-4, the J gene TRBJ1-2, with D tentatively TRBD1 (6 bases). Trimming pared 0 bases from V and 4 bases from J, leaving 12 bases between. The CDR3 covers 15 residues. CDR3 sequence reads: CASSLALTGPYGYTF. As DNA, the CDR3 is TGTGCCAGCAGTTTAGCCTTGACAGGTCCCTATGGCTACACCTTC.

This clonotype was recorded many times. CDR3 nucleotides: TGTGCCAGCAGTTGGGGGAATCAGCCCCAGCATTTT. This translates into CASSWGNQPQHF. The chain links TRBV12-3 or TRBV12-4 to TRBJ1-5, with a possible D match to TRBD1 (5 bases). This CDR3 comprises 12 residues. Between the trimmed V and J ends, which lost 4 bases and 4 bases, there was a span of 5 bases.

This clonotype was counted once. The chain links TRBV27 to TRBJ1-2, with D possibly matching TRBD1 (5 bases). Trimming shortened V by 6 bases and J by 7 bases, and 18 bases separated the two germline ends. Germline CDR1 reads MNHEY; CDR2 reads SMNVEV (reference sequence). This CDR3 has 14 amino acids. As DNA, the CDR3 is TGTGCCAGCAGGCCTGGGGGTATCTCGGCTGGCTACACCTTC. It encodes CASRPGGISAGYTF.

V is TRBV5-1 and J is TRBJ2-5, with D possibly being TRBD2 (5 bases). With 2 bases removed from V and 4 bases from J, the gap between germline ends came to 9 bases. The germline V gene has CDR1 SGHRS and CDR2 YFSETQ. The CDR3 has 13 amino acids. For the CDR3, the DNA is TGCGCCAGCAGCTTCCGGGAAGGAGAGACCCAGTACTTC. It specifies CASSFREGETQYF.

The gene calls are TRBV4-3 and TRBJ2-5; 11 nucleotides match TRBD2. Matching the DNA end better, TRBJ2-7 makes the J call doubtful. This CDR3 is built from 15 residues. The germline gives CDR1 LGHNA, CDR2 YSLEER. CDR3 bases: TGCGCCAGCAGCCAAGATCATAGCGGGAGGGGCGAGCAGTACTTC. Residues: CASSQDHSGRGEQYF.

V and J are TRBV30 and TRBJ2-1; D remains ambiguous. Trimming removed 2 bases at V and 7 bases at J, with 9 bases between. The CDR3 has 12 residues. CDR1 is GTSNPN and CDR2 is SVGIG in the germline V gene (reference sequence). DNA for the CDR3: TGTGCCTGGAGTATCGTCGTAAATGAGCAGTTCTTC. This sequence encodes CAWSIVVNEQFF.